This T cell receptor beta chain was captured in a study of cytomegalovirus exposure and HLA in healthy donors. With respect to this clone: The antigen is not known.

Method: immunoSEQ multiplex PCR; TCRdb's copy keeps in-frame clones and lacks some. Among 100,000 to 150,000 clones listed, roughly 87% were seen once. The study, taken as a whole, reports: Cytomegalovirus association was assigned to about 150 TCR beta chains. High specificity and sensitivity for cytomegalovirus status were reported for the classifier. First-cohort TCR clusters tended to co-occur in the 90 to 150 validation repertoires, a later analysis found.

V lost 3 bases to trimming and J lost 3 bases, with 20 bases between them. Germline loops: CDR1 MNHNS, CDR2 SASEGT. This CDR3 spans 17 amino acids. This chain links TRBV6-1 with TRBJ1-2; possible D gene TRBD1, 6 bases. This clonotype originated in a young woman in good health and CMV-seronegative. Sequenced input: PBMCs. CDR3 DNA: TGTGCCAGCAGTGATTGGGGGCACCTAGGGGGGGACTATGGCTACACCTTC. Protein sequence: CASSDWGHLGGDYGYTF.